Following are 23 T cell receptor beta chains from one sample sequenced in a study of cytomegalovirus exposure and HLA in healthy donors. The primer mix had 60 Vbeta and 13 Jbeta primers. Profiled with immunoSEQ multiplex PCR; TCRdb holds only in-frame clones, not every one. The profile shows around 150,000 clones, 84% of them singletons. Sequencing used PBMCs. The receptors were gathered from a man aged 18 to 30 in good health and CMV-seronegative.

The chain recombines TRBV5-4 with TRBJ2-7, with D tentatively TRBD2 (7 bases). Looked up from germline, CDR1 is SGHNT and CDR2 is YYREEE (reference sequence). Trimming pared 0 bases from V and 0 bases from J, leaving 10 bases between. CDR3 size: 15 residues. Here the CDR3 reads CASSLGGGNSYEQYF. The CDR3, as DNA: TGTGCCAGCAGCTTGGGCGGGGGCAACTCCTACGAGCAGTACTTC. The variable domain in full, completed from reference TRBV5-4 and TRBJ2-7, reads ETGVTQSPTHLIKTRGQQVTLRCSSQSGHNTVSWYQQALGQGPQFIFQYYREEENGRGNFPPRFSGLQFPNYSSELNVNALELDDSALYLCASSLGGGNSYEQYFGPGTRLTVT.

The chain links TRBV27 to TRBJ2-1, with TRBD2 matching 11 bases. This CDR3 is 18 amino acids long. CDR1 is MNHEY and CDR2 is SMNVEV in the germline V gene (reference sequence). Germline trimming cut 6 bases from V and 0 bases from J; bases unmatched to any gene: 10. The CDR3 region is CASRGGLAGGPSYNEQFF. DNA for the CDR3: TGTGCCAGCAGAGGAGGGCTAGCGGGAGGCCCCTCCTACAATGAGCAGTTCTTC.

This clone has a single count. The sample contains more than one DNA sequence encoding this CDR3. This sequence joins TRBV7-8 and TRBJ2-7; D is perhaps TRBD2 (5 bases). Germline V gives CDR1 SGHVS, CDR2 FQNEAQ. The V end lost 1 base, the J end lost 3 bases, and 22 bases lay between the germline ends. CDR3 length: 18 amino acids. CDR3 sequence (DNA): TGTGCCAGCAGCTTAGGACACTACGGCGGACTTGAGGACTACGAGCAGTACTTC. Translating gives CASSLGHYGGLEDYEQYF.

The chain uses TRBV5-5 and TRBJ2-5, with no clear D. Per the germline V gene, CDR1 is SGHKS and CDR2 is YYEKEE (reference sequence). CDR3 length: 13 amino acids. Deletions cut 4 bases from V and 3 bases from J, with 10 bases between. CDR3 sequence reads: CASSQRREETQYF. As DNA, the CDR3 is TGTGCCAGCAGCCAGCGACGGGAAGAGACCCAGTACTTC.

The genes are TRBV5-6 and TRBJ2-7, with 7 bases fitting TRBD2. CDR1 is SGHDT, CDR2 YYEEEE, per germline. The CDR3 loop spans 14 amino acids. With 5 bases clipped from V and 0 bases from J, the junction kept 5 bases outside the gene matches. The CDR3 DNA is TGTGCCAGCAGGAAAAGCGGGACCTCCTACGAGCAGTACTTC. Translated, it gives CASRKSGTSYEQYF. The full variable domain, completed using reference TRBV5-6 and TRBJ2-7, is DAGVTQSPTHLIKTRGQQVTLRCSPKSGHDTVSWYQQALGQGPQFIFQYYEEEERQRGNFPDRFSGHQFPNYSSELNVNALLLGDSALYLCASRKSGTSYEQYFGPGTRLTVT.

In this sample, this clone turned up once. The rearrangement uses TRBV5-1 and TRBJ2-7; TRBD1 agrees at 7 bases. With V trimmed by 2 bases and J by 6 bases, 5 bases remained unmatched. Germline CDR1 and CDR2: SGHRS and YFSETQ. The CDR3 has 13 amino acids. The CDR3 DNA reads TGCGCCAGCAGCTTAACAGGGGTAAGCGAGCAGTACTTC. The encoded protein is CASSLTGVSEQYF.

This clone was seen a single time. The rearrangement links TRBV7-9 to TRBJ1-2; TRBD1 matches 7 bases. Germline CDR1 SEHNR, CDR2 FQNEAQ (reference sequence). Trimming cost V 5 bases and J 3 bases; bases outside gene matches: 6. The CDR3 totals 14 residues. The CDR3 bases are TGTGCCAGCAGCCCAACCGACAGGGACTATGGCTACACCTTC. Translating it yields CASSPTDRDYGYTF.

This clone was counted a few times. The V call is TRBV19, the J call TRBJ1-3; TRBD1 is a possible D gene (6 bases). Trimming pared 7 bases from V and 3 bases from J, leaving 13 bases between. The length of the CDR3 is 14 residues. The germline V gene has CDR1 LNHDA and CDR2 SQIVND (reference sequence). CDR3 nucleotide sequence: TGTGCCAGTAATTCGGACAGTTATGGAAACACCATATATTTT. This encodes CASNSDSYGNTIYF.

V gene TRBV10-3 combines with J gene TRBJ1-1; D is possibly TRBD1 (5 bases). The CDR3 totals 14 residues. The germline CDR1 and CDR2 sequences are ENHRY and SYGVKD. The germline V and J ends were trimmed by 0 bases and 5 bases, with 10 bases remaining between them. As DNA, the CDR3 is TGTGCCATCAGTGAGTCTCAGGGTTATACTGAAGCTTTCTTT. Amino acids: CAISESQGYTEAFF.

J is TRBJ2-7 and V is TRBV27; possibly TRBD2 for D (7 bases). The V gene lost 6 bases and the J gene lost 5 bases, with 17 bases spanning the gap. This CDR3 region has 14 residues. The germline gives CDR1 MNHEY, CDR2 SMNVEV (reference sequence). The CDR3 here is CASSPTGGRDEQYF. Here the CDR3 DNA reads TGTGCCAGCAGCCCGACCGGGGGGCGGGACGAGCAGTACTTC.

V usage is TRBV9 and J usage is TRBJ2-5, with 14 bases that match TRBD2. V trimming: 4 bases; J trimming: 3 bases; junction bases outside the gene matches: 5. CDR1 is SGDLS and CDR2 is YYNGEE in the germline V gene. The CDR3 is 16 amino acids. Here the CDR3 reads CASSHRLAGGKETQYF. CDR3 nucleotide sequence: TGTGCCAGCAGCCACCGACTAGCGGGGGGGAAAGAGACCCAGTACTTC.

This clone appeared a single time. This chain uses TRBV9 with TRBJ1-6; tentatively, D is TRBD1 (5 bases). CDR1 and CDR2 (germline): SGDLS, YYNGEE. This CDR3 has 14 residues. The V end lost 0 bases, the J end lost 9 bases, and 10 bases lay between the germline ends. CDR3 in DNA: TGTGCCAGCAGCGTAGGAGGGACTGGTTCACCCCTCCACTTT. This translates into CASSVGGTGSPLHF.

The CDR3 sequence is CASSDPGTYEQYF. CDR3 coding DNA: TGTGCCAGCAGTGATCCAGGCACCTACGAGCAGTACTTC. The rearrangement joins TRBV28 to TRBJ2-7; no firm D call. The CDR3 sequence is 13 residues long. Germline CDR1 reads MDHEN; CDR2 reads SYDVKM. Between the trimmed V and J ends, which lost 5 bases and 2 bases, there was a span of 10 bases.

The CDR3 protein is CASSPRGAASSYNEQFF. In nucleotides, the CDR3 is TGTGCCAGCAGCCCCCGGGGGGCCGCGAGCTCCTACAATGAGCAGTTCTTC. The rearrangement joins TRBV9 to TRBJ2-1; the D gene is possibly TRBD2 (7 bases). CDR1 and CDR2 from the germline V gene are SGDLS and YYNGEE. Trimming took 4 bases from V and 0 from J, leaving 17 bases between them. There are 17 residues in the CDR3.

The rearrangement links TRBV6-1 to TRBJ2-3; D perhaps matches TRBD1 (6 bases). The CDR3 runs to 14 residues. The V gene lost 5 bases and the J gene lost 3 bases, with 12 bases spanning the gap. Germline assignment: CDR1 MNHNS and CDR2 SASEGT. CDR3 DNA: TGTGCCAGCAGTTCGACAGGAGGAACAGATACGCAGTATTTT. Translating gives CASSSTGGTDTQYF.

The chain combines TRBV4-1 with TRBJ2-5, with TRBD2 matching over 8 bases. Near its end, the DNA agrees better with TRBJ2-7, so the J call may be wrong. Germline assignment: CDR1 MGHRA and CDR2 YSYEKL. The CDR3 contains 16 residues. The DNA of the CDR3 is TGCGCCAGCAGCCAAGGAGGGGCTAGCGGGTCTTACGAGCAGTACTTC. Translation: CASSQGGASGSYEQYF.

Remarks on this clone: Additional DNA sequences in this sample encode the identical CDR3. The gene calls are TRBV27 and TRBJ2-7; 7 positions agree with TRBD2. The J segment lost 3 bases and the V segment lost 3 bases, leaving 2 bases of the junction unmatched. Germline CDR1 reads MNHEY; CDR2 reads SMNVEV (reference sequence). The CDR3 sequence is 13 residues long. In DNA form, the CDR3 reads TGTGCCAGCAGTTTGGGCGGGGGCTACGAGCAGTACTTC. This gives the protein CASSLGGGYEQYF.

The V gene is TRBV19, the J gene TRBJ1-5; 7 positions agree with TRBD1. CDR1 is LNHDA, CDR2 SQIVND, per germline (reference sequence). The CDR3 spans 14 residues. The trim removed 6 bases at V and 3 bases at J, leaving 5 bases unmatched. The CDR3 bases are TGTGCCAGTAGCACAGGGGCCCCCAATCAGCCCCAGCATTTT. Translation gives CASSTGAPNQPQHF. Using reference TRBV19 and TRBJ1-5 for the parts outside the CDR3, the full variable domain is DGGITQSPKYLFRKEGQNVTLSCEQNLNHDAMYWYRQDPGQGLRLIYYSQIVNDFQKGDIAEGYSVSREKKESFPLTVTSAQKNPTAFYLCASSTGAPNQPQHFGDGTRLSIL.

As DNA, the CDR3 is TGTGCCACCAGCAGAGATTGTTCGGGTGCTGATACGCAGTATTTT. Translated, it gives CATSRDCSGADTQYF. V usage is TRBV15 and J usage is TRBJ2-3; no firm D call. V lost 0 bases to trimming and J lost 6 bases, with 13 bases between them. The CDR3 contains 15 residues. CDR1 and CDR2 (germline): LNHNV, YYDKDF (reference sequence).

This clone appeared once. The chain joins TRBV6-8 to TRBJ2-7; the match to TRBD2 covers 7 bases. Germline CDR1 and CDR2: MNHGY and SAAAGT. V gave up 2 bases and J gave up 4 bases; unmatched junction bases: 2. The CDR3 is 13 amino acids. In nucleotides, the CDR3 is TGTGCCAGCAGTTACCGAGCGGGGTACGAGCAGTACTTC. It yields the protein CASSYRAGYEQYF.

The chain combines TRBV19 with TRBJ1-2, with D hard to call. Looked up from germline, CDR1 is LNHDA and CDR2 is SQIVND (reference sequence). The CDR3 runs to 14 residues. V lost 7 bases and J lost 3, with 15 bases in between. For the CDR3, the DNA is TGTGCCAGTAAGGGAGGTCACAACTACTATGGCTACACCTTC. This translates into CASKGGHNYYGYTF.

V usage is TRBV7-3 and J usage is TRBJ2-3, with 10 bases identical to TRBD2. Trimming at V came to 5 bases and at J to 9 bases, leaving 11 bases not matched to a gene. The CDR3 is 15 amino acids. The V gene's germline CDR1 is SGHTA and CDR2 FQGTGA. The CDR3 protein is CASSQGLAGAETQYF. CDR3 DNA sequence: TGTGCCAGCAGCCAAGGTCTAGCGGGAGCGGAGACGCAGTATTTT. The full variable domain, rest sourced from reference TRBV7-3 and TRBJ2-3, is GAGVSQTPSNKVTEKGKYVELRCDPISGHTALYWYRQSLGQGPEFLIYFQGTGAADDSGLPNDRFFAVRPEGSVSTLKIQRTERGDSAVYLCASSQGLAGAETQYFGPGTRLTVL.

This clone was seen just once. The V gene is TRBV25-1, the J gene TRBJ2-7, with D maybe TRBD2 (5 bases). CDR3 length: 13 amino acids. Germline CDR1 and CDR2: MGHDK and SYGVNS. Trimming pared 2 bases from V and 2 bases from J, leaving 7 bases between. This CDR3 reads CASSEPGTYEQYF. The CDR3 DNA is TGTGCCAGCAGTGAACCCGGGACCTACGAGCAGTACTTC.